A single sample is the source of the 4 T cell receptor beta chains below, sequenced in a study of blood T cell repertoires in COVID-19. Method: immunoSEQ multiplex PCR; TCRdb's copy keeps in-frame clones and lacks some. The repertoire holds approximately 200,000 clones, with around four fifths as singletons. Sequences were obtained from peripheral blood. These receptors came from a human donor with acute or convalescent COVID-19. The donor label of this sample is uncertain.

The gene calls are TRBV11-2 and TRBJ1-5; D is ambiguous. Germline assignment: CDR1 SGHAT and CDR2 FQNNGV. The V and J ends lost 1 base and 6 bases respectively, with 13 bases between them. This CDR3 spans 15 amino acids. CDR3 protein: CASSLGVGGLQPQHF. In DNA, the CDR3 is TGTGCCAGCAGCTTAGGGGTCGGAGGGCTTCAGCCCCAGCATTTT.

V and J are TRBV5-1 and TRBJ2-3; the D is unclear. Germline CDR1 and CDR2: SGHRS and YFSETQ. V was shortened by 4 bases and J by 2 bases, with 11 bases between the two germline ends. This CDR3 contains 14 residues. CDR3 protein: CASSPATDTDTQYF. DNA of the CDR3: TGCGCCAGCAGCCCTGCGACTGACACAGATACGCAGTATTTT.

This chain uses TRBV2 with TRBJ1-6; possibly TRBD1 for D (6 bases). Deletions cut 6 bases from V and 6 bases from J, with 12 bases between. From germline, CDR1 is SNHLY and CDR2 FYNNEI. The CDR3 contains 14 residues. The CDR3 here is CASSGGQSNSPLHF. The CDR3, as DNA: TGTGCCAGCAGCGGCGGACAGAGTAATTCACCCCTCCACTTT.

This sequence joins TRBV7-3 and TRBJ1-1; the D gene is possibly TRBD1 (6 bases). The CDR3 contains 13 residues. Trimming stripped 4 bases from V and 4 bases from J, with 10 bases between. Germline CDR1 and CDR2: SGHTA and FQGTGA. CDR3 amino acids: CASSSIRGTEAFF. The CDR3 bases are TGTGCCAGCAGCTCAATCAGGGGCACTGAAGCTTTCTTT.